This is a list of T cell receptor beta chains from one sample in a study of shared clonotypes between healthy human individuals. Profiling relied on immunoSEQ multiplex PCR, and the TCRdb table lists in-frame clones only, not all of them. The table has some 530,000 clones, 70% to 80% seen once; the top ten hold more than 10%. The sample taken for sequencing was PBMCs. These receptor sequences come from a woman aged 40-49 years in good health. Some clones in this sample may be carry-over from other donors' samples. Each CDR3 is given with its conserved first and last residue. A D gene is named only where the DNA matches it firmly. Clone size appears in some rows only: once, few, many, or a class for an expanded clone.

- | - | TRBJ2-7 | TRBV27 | TGTGCCGAGGACCCTACTTACGAGCAGTACTTC | CAEDPTYEQYF
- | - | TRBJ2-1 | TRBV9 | TGTGCCAGCAGCGTAGCTACCCCGGGTGGGGGTGAGCAGTTCTTC | CASSVATPGGGEQFF
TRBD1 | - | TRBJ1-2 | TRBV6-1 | TGTGCCAGCAGTGAAGCCGGGACAGGGACCTATGGCTACACCTTC | CASSEAGTGTYGYTF
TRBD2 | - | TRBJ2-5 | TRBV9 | TGTGCCAGCAGCGTAGGGGCGGGAGGCTCTCAAGAGACCCAGTACTTC | CASSVGAGGSQETQYF
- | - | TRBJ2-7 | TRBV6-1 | TGTGCCAGCAGCCCCAATTCTAGGGGAAGCGAGCAGTACTTC | CASSPNSRGSEQYF
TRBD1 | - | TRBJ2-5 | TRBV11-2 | TGTGCCAGCAGTCCCGGGACAGGGGTGGCCCAGTACTTC | CASSPGTGVAQYF
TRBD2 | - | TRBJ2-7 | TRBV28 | TGTGCCAGCATTACGGGACTAGCGGGCGAGCAGTACTTC | CASITGLAGEQYF
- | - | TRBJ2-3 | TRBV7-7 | TGTGCCAGCAGCGTTAGCGTTAGCACAGATACGCAGTATTTT | CASSVSVSTDTQYF
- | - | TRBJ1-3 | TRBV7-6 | TGTGCCAGCATCGGATACTCTGGAAACACCATATATTTT | CASIGYSGNTIYF
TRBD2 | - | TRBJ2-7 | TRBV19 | TGTGCCACTAAAGCGGGATACGAGCAGTACTTC | CATKAGYEQYF
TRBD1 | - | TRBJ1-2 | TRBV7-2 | TGTGCCAGCAGCCCCGGACAGGGTGGGGGATATTATGGCTACACCTTC | CASSPGQGGGYYGYTF
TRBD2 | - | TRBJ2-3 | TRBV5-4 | TGTGCCAGCAGCCTCCCGACTAGCGGGAGACAGGCAGATACGCAGTATTTT | CASSLPTSGRQADTQYF
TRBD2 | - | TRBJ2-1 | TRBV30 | TGTGCCTGGAGTACCCTGGGGACTAGGTGGCCCAATGAGCAGTTCTTC | CAWSTLGTRWPNEQFF
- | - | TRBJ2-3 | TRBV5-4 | TGTGCCAGCAGCTTGTTCGGTAGCACAGATACGCAGTATTTT | CASSLFGSTDTQYF
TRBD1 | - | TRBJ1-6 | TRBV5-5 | TGTGCCAGCAGCTCCTTTAGGGGGACAGAAAATTCACCCCTCCACTTT | CASSSFRGTENSPLHF
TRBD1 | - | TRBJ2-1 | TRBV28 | TGTGCCAGCAGTTTCCAGGGGGCTTATGAGCAGTTCTTC | CASSFQGAYEQFF
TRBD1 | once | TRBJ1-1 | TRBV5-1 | TGCGCCAGCCGCCCTCAGGGGGTGAACACTGAAGCTTTCTTT | CASRPQGVNTEAFF
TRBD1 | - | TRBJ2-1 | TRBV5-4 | TGTGCCAGCAGCTTGGGCGGGACAGGGGGCAATGAGCAGTTCTTC | CASSLGGTGGNEQFF
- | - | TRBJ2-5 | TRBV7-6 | TGTGCCAGCAGCTCCTATGGGACCACAGGGCTTGAGACCCAGTACTTC | CASSSYGTTGLETQYF
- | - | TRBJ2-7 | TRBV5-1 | TGCGCCAGCAGCTTGGCGGGGAGCGCCTACGAGCAGTACTTC | CASSLAGSAYEQYF
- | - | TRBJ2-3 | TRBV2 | TGTGCCAGCAGTGCGGGGGTGGGGGGCACAGATACGCAGTATTTT | CASSAGVGGTDTQYF
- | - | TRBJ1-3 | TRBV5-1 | TGCGCCAGCAGCTTGACAGGGCCTGGAAACACCATATATTTT | CASSLTGPGNTIYF
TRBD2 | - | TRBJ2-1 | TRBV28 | TGTGCCAGCCACCGTCGGACTAGCGGGAAGAATGAGCAGTTCTTC | CASHRRTSGKNEQFF
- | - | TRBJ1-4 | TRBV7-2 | TGTGCCAGCGGAGAGGGACGGGGGGTAGGAAGTGAAAAACTGTTTTTT | CASGEGRGVGSEKLFF
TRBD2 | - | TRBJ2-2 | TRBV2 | TGTGCCAGCAGTGGGACTAGCGGGAGGCCCGGGGAGCTGTTTTTT | CASSGTSGRPGELFF
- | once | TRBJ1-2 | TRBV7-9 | TGTGCCAGCAGCCCAGGAGGGGAAAGCTATGGCTACACCTTC | CASSPGGESYGYTF
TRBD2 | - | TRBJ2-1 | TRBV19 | TGTGCCAGTCGTATAGCGGGAGCTACCTACAATGAGCAGTTCTTC | CASRIAGATYNEQFF
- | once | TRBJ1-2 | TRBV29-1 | TGCAGCGTTGATGGTGGGCGGGAGACCCACGGCTACACCTTC | CSVDGGRETHGYTF
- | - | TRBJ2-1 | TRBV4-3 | TGCGCCAGCAGCCAGGAGCCCTGGAGCTCCTACAATGAGCAGTTCTTC | CASSQEPWSSYNEQFF
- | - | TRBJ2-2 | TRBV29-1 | TGCAGCGCGAAGGCCACCAGGAACACCGGGGAGCTGTTTTTT | CSAKATRNTGELFF
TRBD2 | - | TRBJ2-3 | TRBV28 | TGTGCCAGCAGCTCCCCGTTCGGGCTAGCGGGAGCGGATACGCAGTATTTT | CASSSPFGLAGADTQYF
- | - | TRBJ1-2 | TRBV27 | TGTGCCAGCAGTCTACGGGGGGATGGCTACACCTTC | CASSLRGDGYTF
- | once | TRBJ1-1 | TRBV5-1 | TGCGCCAGCAGCGCCGGCAGGAACACTGAAGCTTTCTTT | CASSAGRNTEAFF
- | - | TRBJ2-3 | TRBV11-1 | TGTGCCAGCAGCTCCGGCACAGTGGGTGATACGCAGTATTTT | CASSSGTVGDTQYF
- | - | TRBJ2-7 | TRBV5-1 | TGCGCCAGCAGCCTTACAGAAACCTACGAGCAGTACTTC | CASSLTETYEQYF
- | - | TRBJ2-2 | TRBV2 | TGTGCCAGCAGCCTGGACACCTCGAACACCGGGGAGCTGTTTTTT | CASSLDTSNTGELFF
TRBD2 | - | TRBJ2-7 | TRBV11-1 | TGTGCCAGCAGCTTGGGACTAGCGGGCGACGAGCAGTACTTC | CASSLGLAGDEQYF
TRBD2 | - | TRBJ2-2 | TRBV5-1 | TGCGCCAGCAGCTTGGCTCGGGGGGAAGGTTTTGACACCGGGGAGCTGTTTTTT | CASSLARGEGFDTGELFF
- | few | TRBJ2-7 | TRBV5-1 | TGCGCCAGCAGCTTGGGACAAAACTACGAGCAGTACTTC | CASSLGQNYEQYF
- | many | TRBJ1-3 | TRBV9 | TGTGCCAGCAGCGGGGACTTCGGTAACACCATATATTTT | CASSGDFGNTIYF
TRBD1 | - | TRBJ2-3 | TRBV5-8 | TGTGCCAGCAGCCGACAGGGTCGGGGCACAGATACGCAGTATTTT | CASSRQGRGTDTQYF
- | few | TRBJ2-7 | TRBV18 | TGTGCCAGCTCCCTGTCCGCCACCTACGAGCGGTACTTC | CASSLSATYERYF
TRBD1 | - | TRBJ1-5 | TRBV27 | TGTGCCAGCAGTCCCCATTCGGACAGGTATAGCAATCAGCCCCAGCATTTT | CASSPHSDRYSNQPQHF
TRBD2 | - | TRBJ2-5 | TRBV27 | TGTGCCAGCAGACTAGCGGGAGGGGGCCGAGAGACCCAGTACTTC | CASRLAGGGRETQYF
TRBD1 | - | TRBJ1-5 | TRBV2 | TGTGCCAGCAGCGCGGGACAGATAAAACTTAGCAATCAGCCCCAGCATTTT | CASSAGQIKLSNQPQHF
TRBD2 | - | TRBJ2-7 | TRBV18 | TGTGCCAGCTCACCACTCCTTCCGGGGGGCGAGCAGTACTTC | CASSPLLPGGEQYF
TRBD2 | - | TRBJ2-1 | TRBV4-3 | TGCGCCAGCAGCCAAAACGGGAGGTCCTACAATGAGCAGTTCTTC | CASSQNGRSYNEQFF
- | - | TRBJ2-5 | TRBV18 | TGTGCCAGCTCACGCGCCCCCCAAGAGACCCAGTACTTC | CASSRAPQETQYF
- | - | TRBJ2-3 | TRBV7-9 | TGTGCCAGCAGCTTAAGCGGACAGAGTACGCAGTATTTT | CASSLSGQSTQYF
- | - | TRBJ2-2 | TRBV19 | TGTGCCAGTACCCGGCGGGAAGGGCTCAGCGGGGAGCTGTTTTTT | CASTRREGLSGELFF
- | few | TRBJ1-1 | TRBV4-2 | TGTGCCAGCAGCCAAGTCGCTGGCACTGAAGCTTTCTTT | CASSQVAGTEAFF
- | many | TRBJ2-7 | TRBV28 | TGTGCCAGCAGTTTGGGACTTATGTTTTACGAGCAGTACTTC | CASSLGLMFYEQYF
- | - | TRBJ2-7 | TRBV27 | TGTGCCAGCAGTTTATCGATAATGACCTACGAGCAGTACTTC | CASSLSIMTYEQYF
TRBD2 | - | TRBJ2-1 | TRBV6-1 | TGTGCCAGCACGGGACTAGCGTTCAATGAGCAGTTCTTC | CASTGLAFNEQFF